These 16 T cell receptor beta chains came from one sample sequenced in a study of regulatory T cells in long-lasting Graves disease. Time point denoted: persistent/refractory GD, antithyroid drugs over 5 years with positive TRAb. The TCR library was prepared using RNA isolated from PBMCs. Construction of the TCR beta libraries employed iRepertoire HTBI primers in conjunction with Arm-PCR of CDR3 regions. TCRdb passed the multiplex PCR reads through MiXCR, listing each CDR3 protein once. The top ten clones hold under 50% of a sample with about 660,000 distinct CDR3 sequences, about 32% of them seen once. Here the sequenced sample was peripheral blood mononuclear cells (PBMCs), taken when the disease was refractory, from a patient treated with antithyroid drugs. The source is a female donor with Graves disease.

This clonotype showed up just once. The chain joins TRBV6-1 to TRBJ2-3, with 7 bases aligning to TRBD2. Germline CDR1 reads MNHNS; CDR2 reads SASEGT. Losses at the gene ends were 6 bases for V and 6 bases for J; bases not matched to a gene: 6. The CDR3 is made up of 13 amino acids. CDR3 sequence: CASRKRGDDTQYF. DNA for the CDR3: TGTGCCAGCAGAAAACGGGGGGACGATACGCAGTATTTT.

V is TRBV12-3 or TRBV12-4 and J is TRBJ1-3; 7 positions agree with TRBD1. V was clipped by 6 bases and J by 3 bases; unmatched bases: 11. The CDR3 extends over 16 amino acids. The CDR3 loop is CASRAGRGPGGNTIYF. The CDR3 DNA reads TGTGCCAGCAGGGCCGGAAGGGGGCCAGGTGGAAACACCATATATTTT.

There are a few counts of this clonotype. J is TRBJ2-7 and V is TRBV6-1; D not certain. CDR1 MNHNS and CDR2 SASEGT come from the germline V gene. The germline V and J ends were trimmed by 4 bases and 6 bases, with 7 bases remaining between them. This CDR3 region has 11 residues. Here the CDR3 DNA reads TGTGCCAGCAGTGTACGAGGCGAGCAGTACTTC. Its protein product is CASSVRGEQYF.

This clonotype was detected a few times. The chain carries TRBV20-1 and TRBJ1-1; possible D gene TRBD1, 6 bases. The CDR3 contains 13 residues. V lost 3 bases to trimming and J lost 3 bases, with 11 bases between them. CDR1 is DFQATT and CDR2 is SNEGSKA in the germline V gene (reference sequence). Here the CDR3 DNA reads TGCAGTGCTAGCAGGGGCGCGGACACTGAAGCTTTCTTT. Translated: CSASRGADTEAFF.

Turning to this clonotype: Since a much larger clone is just one base distant, this may be a read error. The V gene is TRBV2, the J gene TRBJ2-7; D tentatively fits TRBD1 or TRBD2 (6 bases each). In germline, CDR1 is SNHLY, CDR2 FYNNEI. With 7 bases removed from V and 1 base from J, the gap between germline ends came to 11 bases. This CDR3 spans 13 amino acids. The chain's CDR3 is CASTGDMSYEQYV. The CDR3, as DNA: TGTGCCAGCACGGGGGACATGTCCTACGAGCAGTACGTC.

This clonotype was counted only a few times. The V call is TRBV15, the J call TRBJ1-2; D is ambiguous. The germline V and J ends were trimmed by 1 base and 6 bases, with 9 bases remaining between them. This CDR3 has 13 amino acids. Germline lookup yields CDR1 LNHNV and CDR2 YYDKDF (reference sequence). The CDR3 coding sequence is TGTGCCACCAGCAGAGGAGAAGCTCATGGCTACACCTTC. As protein: CATSRGEAHGYTF.

This chain links TRBV3-1 with TRBJ1-5; D gene ambiguous. CDR3 length: 13 residues. V lost 1 base and J lost 5, with 6 bases in between. Per germline, CDR1 LGHDT and CDR2 YNNKEL (reference sequence). CDR3 in DNA: TGTGCCAGCAGCCAAGTCCTGGATCAGCCCCAGCATTTT. Encoded protein: CASSQVLDQPQHF.

V and J are TRBV2 and TRBJ2-5; the match to TRBD2 covers 9 bases. Germline CDR1 and CDR2: SNHLY and FYNNEI. This CDR3 has 17 amino acids. Trimming cost V 2 bases and J 7 bases; bases outside gene matches: 14. The CDR3 bases are TGTGCCAGCAGTGAACGTCCCCCTAGCGGGAATGGTGGGACCCAGTACTTC. Encoded protein: CASSERPPSGNGGTQYF.

The chain joins TRBV30 to TRBJ2-7, with TRBD1 matching over 9 bases. Germline-derived CDR1 and CDR2 are GTSNPN and SVGIG (reference sequence). CDR3 length: 13 residues. V shed 6 bases and J 2 bases; nucleotides not matched to a gene: 5. CDR3 DNA: TGTGCCTGCCGGACAGGGGCTGCCTACGAGCAGTACTTC. Translated, it gives CACRTGAAYEQYF.

The J gene is TRBJ1-6, the V gene TRBV6-2 or TRBV6-3; 9 bases are a match to TRBD1. The CDR3 has 15 amino acids. V shed 0 bases, J shed 8 bases, and the junction held 2 bases outside the gene matches. Germline lookup yields CDR1 MNHEY and CDR2 SVGEGT. The CDR3 coding sequence is TGTGCCAGCAGTTACTCTTGGGACAGGGATTCACCCCTCCACTTT. Protein: CASSYSWDRDSPLHF.

The gene calls are TRBV12-3 or TRBV12-4 and TRBJ1-3; 8 nucleotides line up with TRBD1. The trim removed 6 bases at V and 3 bases at J, leaving 10 bases unmatched. The length of the CDR3 is 16 residues. DNA of the CDR3: TGTGCCAGCAGCCCGACAGGGGCCTTTCATGGAAACACCATATATTTT. Translation gives CASSPTGAFHGNTIYF.

In this sample, this clonotype turned up a few times. The chain recombines TRBV5-1 with TRBJ1-4; D remains ambiguous. The germline V gene has CDR1 SGHRS and CDR2 YFSETQ. V gave up 6 bases and J gave up 0 bases, with 6 bases separating them. This CDR3 contains 13 residues. The CDR3 loop is CASKVATNEKLFF. The CDR3 nucleotides are TGCGCCAGCAAGGTAGCAACTAATGAAAAACTGTTTTTT.

The V call is TRBV7-3, the J call TRBJ1-1; no clear D. Per the germline V gene, CDR1 is SGHTA and CDR2 is FQGTGA. CDR3 length: 13 residues. The V gene lost 5 bases and the J gene lost 6 bases, with 13 bases spanning the gap. Here the CDR3 reads CASSPQRVSEAFF. The DNA of the CDR3 is TGTGCCAGCAGCCCGCAAAGGGTGTCTGAAGCTTTCTTT.

This clonotype has at least ten counts. The rearrangement uses TRBV2 and TRBJ2-2; 7 bases are shared with TRBD1. CDR1 SNHLY and CDR2 FYNNEI come from the germline V gene. The CDR3 totals 16 residues. V lost 6 bases to trimming and J lost 0 bases; unmatched junction nucleotides: 7. In DNA, the CDR3 is TGTGCCAGCAGGGACGCTACAGGGGCGAACACCGGGGAGCTGTTTTTT. It yields the protein CASRDATGANTGELFF.

The table lists this clonotype with a few counts. The rearrangement uses TRBV5-5 and TRBJ1-1; TRBD1 agrees at 9 bases. This CDR3 spans 14 amino acids. Germline loops: CDR1 SGHKS, CDR2 YYEKEE (reference sequence). V trimming: 2 bases; J trimming: 5 bases; junction bases outside the gene matches: 4. This chain's CDR3 is CASSFDRGLTEAFF. CDR3 coding DNA: TGTGCCAGCAGCTTCGACAGGGGGTTAACTGAAGCTTTCTTT.

The rearrangement uses TRBV12-3 or TRBV12-4 and TRBJ2-5; 8 bases are a match to TRBD1. CDR3 length equals 15 residues. The V segment lost 5 bases and the J segment 4 bases; nucleotides outside the gene matches: 9. CDR3: CASSNLRDRLETQYF. The CDR3 DNA reads as TGTGCCAGCAGTAACCTCCGGGACAGGCTAGAGACCCAGTACTTC.